A selection of T cell receptor beta chains follows, all from one sample in a study of CD8+ T cells in alopecia areata. Clones were sequenced by immunoSEQ multiplex PCR, and TCRdb holds only the in-frame ones, with some missing. This sample yields 200,000 or so clones, of which 58% are seen a single time; 5.5% to 6% belongs to the top ten. Sample: CD4+ T cells sorted from blood, taken at week 24, from a patient treated with tofacitinib. These receptors came from a human donor with alopecia areata. Each CDR3 is given with its conserved first and last residue.

16	TRBV4-1	TRBJ2-3	CASSQVGTSGTDTQYF
15	TRBV18	TRBJ2-3	CASSPLTSGGDTQYF
13	TRBV5-6	TRBJ2-5	CASSLDDEETQYF
16	TRBV9	TRBJ2-3	CASSVGSGSSTDTQYF
14	TRBV19	TRBJ1-1	CASSTRQGNTEAFF
12	TRBV7-8	TRBJ2-7	CASSLRSFEQYF
15	TRBV2	TRBJ2-7	CASSRFAGGPDEQYF
15	TRBV5-4	TRBJ2-5	CASSLEGRAQETQYF
14	TRBV29-1	TRBJ1-4	CSVGGQGGVGKLFF
13	TRBV6-5	TRBJ1-2	CASSYPTGNGYTF
15	TRBV29-1	TRBJ2-7	CSVEDPRTPGREQYF
14	TRBV7-9	TRBJ1-2	CASILGGGSYGYTF
13	TRBV27	TRBJ2-7	CASSLEGRYEQYF
12	TRBV23-1	TRBJ2-1	CAGDQLPSEQFF
14	TRBV7-2	TRBJ1-1	CASSLRFTNTEAFF
12	TRBV4-2	TRBJ2-5	CASSQDRETQYF
12	TRBV29-1	TRBJ1-3	CSVLKGGNTIYF
15	TRBV2	TRBJ2-1	CASRETSGRLGEQFF
14	TRBV29-1	TRBJ2-3	CSVGLAGGTDTQYF
12	TRBV10-3	TRBJ1-1	CAISGENTEAFF
14	TRBV5-1	TRBJ2-5	CASSQRGGRETQYF
14	TRBV5-6	TRBJ1-1	CASSLRGGNTEAFF
15	TRBV9	TRBJ2-1	CASSNGQGKYNEQFF
15	TRBV5-4	TRBJ2-3	CASSPVRGGTDTQYF
15	TRBV5-1	TRBJ2-5	CASSLFAGSQETQYF
12	TRBV9	TRBJ2-1	CASSVAIDEQFF
11	TRBV18	TRBJ1-2	CASSPDAGYTF
13	TRBV29-1	TRBJ2-5	CSVEVTLQETQYF
13	TRBV2	TRBJ1-1	CASLTGWATEAFF